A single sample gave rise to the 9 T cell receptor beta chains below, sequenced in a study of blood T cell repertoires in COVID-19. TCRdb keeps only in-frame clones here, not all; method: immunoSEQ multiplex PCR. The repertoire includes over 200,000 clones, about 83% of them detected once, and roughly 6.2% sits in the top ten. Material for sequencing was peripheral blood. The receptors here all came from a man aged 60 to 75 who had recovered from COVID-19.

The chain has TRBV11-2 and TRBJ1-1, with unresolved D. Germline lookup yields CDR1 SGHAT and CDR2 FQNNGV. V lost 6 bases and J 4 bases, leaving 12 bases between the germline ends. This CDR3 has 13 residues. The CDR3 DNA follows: TGTGCCAGCAGTTCTGCCCTAGGCACTGAAGCTTTCTTT. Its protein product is CASSSALGTEAFF.

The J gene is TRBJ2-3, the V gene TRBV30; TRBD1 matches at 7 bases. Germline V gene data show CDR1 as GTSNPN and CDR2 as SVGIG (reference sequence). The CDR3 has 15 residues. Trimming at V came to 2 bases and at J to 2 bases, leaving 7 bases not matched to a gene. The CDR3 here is CAWSKGGQITDTQYF. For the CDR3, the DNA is TGTGCCTGGAGTAAAGGGGGACAGATCACAGATACGCAGTATTTT.

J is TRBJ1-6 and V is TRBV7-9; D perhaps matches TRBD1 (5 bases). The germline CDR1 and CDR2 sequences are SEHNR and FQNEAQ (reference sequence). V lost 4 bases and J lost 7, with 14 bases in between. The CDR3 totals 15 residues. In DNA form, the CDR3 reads TGTGCCAGCAGCTCGGGACTTCGGGAAAATTCACCCCTCCACTTT. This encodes CASSSGLRENSPLHF.

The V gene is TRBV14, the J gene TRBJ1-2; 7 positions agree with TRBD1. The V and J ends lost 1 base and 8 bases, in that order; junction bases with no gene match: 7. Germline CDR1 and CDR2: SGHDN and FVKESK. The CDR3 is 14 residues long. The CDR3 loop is CASSQGQGTLGYTF. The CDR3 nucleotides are TGTGCCAGCAGCCAAGGACAGGGCACTCTAGGCTACACCTTC.

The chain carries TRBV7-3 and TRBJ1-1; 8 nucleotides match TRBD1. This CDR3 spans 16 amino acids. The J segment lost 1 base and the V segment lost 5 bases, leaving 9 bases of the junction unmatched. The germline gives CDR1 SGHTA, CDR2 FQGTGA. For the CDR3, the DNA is TGTGCCAGCAGCACGATGGACAGGGTCGCGAACACTGAAGCTTTCTTT. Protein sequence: CASSTMDRVANTEAFF.

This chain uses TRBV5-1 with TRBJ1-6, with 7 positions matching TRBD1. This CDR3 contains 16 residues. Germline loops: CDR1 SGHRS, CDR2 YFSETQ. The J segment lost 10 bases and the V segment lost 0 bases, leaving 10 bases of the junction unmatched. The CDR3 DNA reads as TGCGCCAGCAGCTTGGGGGACAGCTTAAGTGCGTCACCCCTCCACTTT. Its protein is CASSLGDSLSASPLHF.

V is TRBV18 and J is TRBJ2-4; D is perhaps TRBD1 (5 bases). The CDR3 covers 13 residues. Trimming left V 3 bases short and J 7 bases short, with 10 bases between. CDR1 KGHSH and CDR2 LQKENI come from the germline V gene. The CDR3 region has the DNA TGTGCCAGCTCACCGGGCTCAGGGAACATTCAGTACTTC. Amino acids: CASSPGSGNIQYF. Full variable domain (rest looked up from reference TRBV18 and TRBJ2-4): NAGVMQNPRHLVRRRGQEARLRCSPMKGHSHVYWYRQLPEEGLKFMVYLQKENIIDESGMPKERFSAEFPKEGPSILRIQQVVRGDSAAYFCASSPGSGNIQYFGAGTRLSVL.

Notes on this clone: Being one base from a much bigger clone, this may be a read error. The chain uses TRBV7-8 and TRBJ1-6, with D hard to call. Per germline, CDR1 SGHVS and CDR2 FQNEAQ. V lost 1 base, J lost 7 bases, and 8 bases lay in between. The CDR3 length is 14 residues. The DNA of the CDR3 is TGTGCCAGCAGCTTAGAGGGAGGGAATTCACCCCTCCACTTT. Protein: CASSLEGGNSPLHF.

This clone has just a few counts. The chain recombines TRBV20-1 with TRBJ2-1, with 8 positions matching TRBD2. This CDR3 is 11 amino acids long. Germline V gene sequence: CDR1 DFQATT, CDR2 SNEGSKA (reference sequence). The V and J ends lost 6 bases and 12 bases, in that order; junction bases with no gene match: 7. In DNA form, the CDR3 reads TGCAGTGCGTCGGGGGGGCCGTGGCAGTTCTTC. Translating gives CSASGGPWQFF.